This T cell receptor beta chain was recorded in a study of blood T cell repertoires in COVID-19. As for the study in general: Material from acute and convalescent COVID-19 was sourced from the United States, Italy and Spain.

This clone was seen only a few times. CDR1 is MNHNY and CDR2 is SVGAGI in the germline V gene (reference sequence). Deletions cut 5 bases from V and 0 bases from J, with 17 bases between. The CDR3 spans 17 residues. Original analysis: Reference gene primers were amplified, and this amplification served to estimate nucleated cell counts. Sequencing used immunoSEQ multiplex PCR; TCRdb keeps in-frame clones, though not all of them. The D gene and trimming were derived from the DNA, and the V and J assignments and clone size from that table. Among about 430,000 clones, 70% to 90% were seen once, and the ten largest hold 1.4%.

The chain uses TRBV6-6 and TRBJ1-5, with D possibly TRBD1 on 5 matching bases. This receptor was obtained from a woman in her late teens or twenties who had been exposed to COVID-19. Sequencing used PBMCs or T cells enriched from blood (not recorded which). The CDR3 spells CASSLTRTPYSNQPQHF. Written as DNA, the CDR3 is TGTGCCAGCAGTCTCACACGGACACCTTATAGCAATCAGCCCCAGCATTTT.